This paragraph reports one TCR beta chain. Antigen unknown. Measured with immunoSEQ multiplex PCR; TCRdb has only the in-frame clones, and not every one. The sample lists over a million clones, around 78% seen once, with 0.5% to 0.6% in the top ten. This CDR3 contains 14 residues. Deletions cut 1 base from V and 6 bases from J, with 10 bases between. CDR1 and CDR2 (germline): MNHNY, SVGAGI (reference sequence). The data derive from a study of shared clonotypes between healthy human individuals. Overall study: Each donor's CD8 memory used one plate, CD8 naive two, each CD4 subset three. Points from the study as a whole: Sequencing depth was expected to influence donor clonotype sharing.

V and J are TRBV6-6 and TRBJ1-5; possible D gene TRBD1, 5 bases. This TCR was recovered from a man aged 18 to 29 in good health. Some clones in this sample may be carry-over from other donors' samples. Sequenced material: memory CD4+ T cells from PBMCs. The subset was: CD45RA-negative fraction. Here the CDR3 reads CASSYFQGSQPQHF. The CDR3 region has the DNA TGTGCCAGCAGTTACTTTCAGGGATCTCAGCCCCAGCATTTT.